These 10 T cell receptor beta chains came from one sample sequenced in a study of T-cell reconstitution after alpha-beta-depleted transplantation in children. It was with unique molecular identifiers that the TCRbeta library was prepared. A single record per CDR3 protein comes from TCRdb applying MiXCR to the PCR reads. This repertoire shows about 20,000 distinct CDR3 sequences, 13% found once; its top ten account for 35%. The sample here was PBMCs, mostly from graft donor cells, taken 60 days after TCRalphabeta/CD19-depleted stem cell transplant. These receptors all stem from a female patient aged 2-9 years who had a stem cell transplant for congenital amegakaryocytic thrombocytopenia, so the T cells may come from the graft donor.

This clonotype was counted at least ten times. Written as DNA, the CDR3 is TGTGCCATCAGTGGACTGACTAGCTCCTACAATGAGCAGTTCTTC. Protein sequence: CAISGLTSSYNEQFF. The chain combines TRBV10-3 with TRBJ2-1; D perhaps matches TRBD2 (6 bases). V was clipped by 4 bases and J by 0 bases, with 10 bases between them. CDR3 length: 15 amino acids. Germline CDR1 ENHRY, CDR2 SYGVKD.

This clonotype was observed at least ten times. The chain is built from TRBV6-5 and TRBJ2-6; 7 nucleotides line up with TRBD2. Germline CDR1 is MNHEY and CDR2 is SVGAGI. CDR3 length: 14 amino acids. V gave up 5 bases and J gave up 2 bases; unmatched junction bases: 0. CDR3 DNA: TGTGCCAGCAGTAGCGGGACTGGGGCCAACGTCCTGACTTTC. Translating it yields CASSSGTGANVLTF.

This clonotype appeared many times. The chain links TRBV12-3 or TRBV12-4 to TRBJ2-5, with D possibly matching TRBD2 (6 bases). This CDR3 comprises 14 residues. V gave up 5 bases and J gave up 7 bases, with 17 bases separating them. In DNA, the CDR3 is TGTGCCAGCAGTGCAACTAGCACCCCCGGGACCCAGTACTTC. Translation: CASSATSTPGTQYF.

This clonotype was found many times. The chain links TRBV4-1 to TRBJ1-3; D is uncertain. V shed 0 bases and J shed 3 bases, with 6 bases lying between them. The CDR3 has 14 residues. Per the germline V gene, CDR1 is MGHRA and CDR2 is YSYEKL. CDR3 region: CASSQDHRGNTIYF. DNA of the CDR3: TGCGCCAGCAGCCAAGATCACCGTGGAAACACCATATATTTT.

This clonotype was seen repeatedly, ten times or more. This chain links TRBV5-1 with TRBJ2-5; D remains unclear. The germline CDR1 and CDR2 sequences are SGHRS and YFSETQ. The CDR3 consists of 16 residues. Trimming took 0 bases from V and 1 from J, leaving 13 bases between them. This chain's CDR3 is CASSLGSKLIQETQYF. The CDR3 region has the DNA TGCGCCAGCAGCTTGGGGTCGAAGCTTATCCAAGAGACCCAGTACTTC.

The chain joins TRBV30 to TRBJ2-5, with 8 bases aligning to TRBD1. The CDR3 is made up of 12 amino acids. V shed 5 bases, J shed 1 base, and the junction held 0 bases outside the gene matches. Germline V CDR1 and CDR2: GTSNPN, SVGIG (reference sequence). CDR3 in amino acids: CAWGQGQETQYF. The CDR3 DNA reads TGTGCCTGGGGACAGGGCCAAGAGACCCAGTACTTC.

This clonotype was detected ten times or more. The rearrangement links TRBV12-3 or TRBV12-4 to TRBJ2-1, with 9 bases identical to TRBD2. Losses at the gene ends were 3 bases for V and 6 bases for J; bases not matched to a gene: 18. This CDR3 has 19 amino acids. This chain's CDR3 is CASSFISFIGAGGRNEQFF. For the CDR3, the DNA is TGTGCCAGCAGTTTTATTTCATTTATTGGAGCGGGAGGTCGCAATGAGCAGTTCTTC.

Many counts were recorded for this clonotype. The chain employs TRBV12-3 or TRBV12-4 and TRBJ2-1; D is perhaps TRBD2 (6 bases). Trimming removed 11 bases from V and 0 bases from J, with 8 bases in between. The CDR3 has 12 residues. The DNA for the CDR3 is TGTGCCGGAGGGATCTCCTACAATGAGCAGTTCTTC. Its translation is CAGGISYNEQFF.

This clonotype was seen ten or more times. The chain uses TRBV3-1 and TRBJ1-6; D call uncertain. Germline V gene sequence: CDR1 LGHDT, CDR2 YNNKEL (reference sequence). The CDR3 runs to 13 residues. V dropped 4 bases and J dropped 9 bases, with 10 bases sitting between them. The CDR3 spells CASSPWMGSPLHF. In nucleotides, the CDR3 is TGTGCCAGCAGCCCTTGGATGGGTTCACCCCTCCACTTT.

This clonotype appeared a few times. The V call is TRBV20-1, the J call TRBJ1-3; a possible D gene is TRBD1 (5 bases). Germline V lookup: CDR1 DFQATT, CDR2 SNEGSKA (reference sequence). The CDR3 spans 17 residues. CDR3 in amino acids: CCARDLPGWTSGNTIYF. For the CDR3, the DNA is TGCTGCGCTAGAGATCTCCCAGGGTGGACCTCTGGAAACACCATATATTTT.